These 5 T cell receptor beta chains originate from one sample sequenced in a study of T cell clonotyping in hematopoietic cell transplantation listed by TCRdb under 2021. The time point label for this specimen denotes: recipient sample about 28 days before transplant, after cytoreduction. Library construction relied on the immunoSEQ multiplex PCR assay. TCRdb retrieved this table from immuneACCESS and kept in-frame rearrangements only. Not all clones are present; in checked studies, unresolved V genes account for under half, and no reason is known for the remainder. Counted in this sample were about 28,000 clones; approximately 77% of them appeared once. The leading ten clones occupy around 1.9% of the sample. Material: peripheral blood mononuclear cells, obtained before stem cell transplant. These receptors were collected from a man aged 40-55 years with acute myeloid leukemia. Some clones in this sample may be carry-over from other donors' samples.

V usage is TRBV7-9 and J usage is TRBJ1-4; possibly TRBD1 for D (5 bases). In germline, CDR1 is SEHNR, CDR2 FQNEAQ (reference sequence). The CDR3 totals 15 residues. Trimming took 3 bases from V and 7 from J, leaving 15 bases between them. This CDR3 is CASSFEGFRGEKLFF. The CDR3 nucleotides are TGTGCCAGCAGCTTTGAGGGGTTCCGGGGTGAAAAACTGTTTTTT.

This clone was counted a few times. As DNA, the CDR3 is TGTGCCAGCAGTACCACTTCTAACTATGGCTACACCTTC. It encodes CASSTTSNYGYTF. The chain recombines TRBV28 with TRBJ1-2; D ambiguous. The germline CDR1 and CDR2 sequences are MDHEN and SYDVKM. V lost 5 bases and J lost 0, with 7 bases in between. CDR3 size: 13 residues.

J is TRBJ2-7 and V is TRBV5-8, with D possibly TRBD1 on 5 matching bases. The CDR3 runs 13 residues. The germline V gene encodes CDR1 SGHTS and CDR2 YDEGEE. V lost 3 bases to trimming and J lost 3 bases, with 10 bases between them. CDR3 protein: CASSWTTDYEQYF. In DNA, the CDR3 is TGTGCCAGCAGCTGGACAACGGACTACGAGCAGTACTTC.

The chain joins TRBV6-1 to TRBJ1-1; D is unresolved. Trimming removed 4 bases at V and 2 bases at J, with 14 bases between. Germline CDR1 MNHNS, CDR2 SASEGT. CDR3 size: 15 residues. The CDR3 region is CASSVGRQANTEAFF. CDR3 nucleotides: TGTGCCAGCAGTGTAGGACGTCAGGCCAACACTGAAGCTTTCTTT.

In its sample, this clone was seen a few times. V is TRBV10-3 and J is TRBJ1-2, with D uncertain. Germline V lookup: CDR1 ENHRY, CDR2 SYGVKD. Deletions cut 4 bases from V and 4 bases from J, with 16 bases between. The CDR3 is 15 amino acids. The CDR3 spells CAISGNEFVGYGYTF. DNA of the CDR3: TGTGCCATCAGTGGGAATGAGTTTGTGGGCTATGGCTACACCTTC.